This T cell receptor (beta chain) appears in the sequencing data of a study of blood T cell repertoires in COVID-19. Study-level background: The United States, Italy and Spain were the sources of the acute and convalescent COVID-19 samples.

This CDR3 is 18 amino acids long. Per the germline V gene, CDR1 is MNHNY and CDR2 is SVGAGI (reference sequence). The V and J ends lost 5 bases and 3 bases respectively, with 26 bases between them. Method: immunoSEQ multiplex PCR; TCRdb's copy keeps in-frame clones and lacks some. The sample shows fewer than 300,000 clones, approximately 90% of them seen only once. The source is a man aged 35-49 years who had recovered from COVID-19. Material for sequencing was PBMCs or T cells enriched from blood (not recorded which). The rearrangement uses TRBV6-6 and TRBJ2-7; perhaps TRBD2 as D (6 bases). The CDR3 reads CASSPLISGGGAFYEQYF. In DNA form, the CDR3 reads TGTGCCAGCAGTCCTCTCATTTCTGGAGGAGGGGCTTTCTACGAGCAGTACTTC.